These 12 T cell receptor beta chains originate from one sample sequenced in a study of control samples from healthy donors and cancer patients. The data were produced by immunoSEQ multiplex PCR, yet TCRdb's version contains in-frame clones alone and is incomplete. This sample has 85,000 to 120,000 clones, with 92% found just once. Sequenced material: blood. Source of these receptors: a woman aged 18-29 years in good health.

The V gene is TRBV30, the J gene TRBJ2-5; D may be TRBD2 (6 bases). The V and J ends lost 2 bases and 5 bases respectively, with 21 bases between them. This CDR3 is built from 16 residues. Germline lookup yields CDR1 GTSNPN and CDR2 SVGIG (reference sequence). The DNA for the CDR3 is TGTGCCTGGAGTTCCCATAGTCGGGGGTGGCAGGAGACCCAGTACTTC. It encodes CAWSSHSRGWQETQYF.

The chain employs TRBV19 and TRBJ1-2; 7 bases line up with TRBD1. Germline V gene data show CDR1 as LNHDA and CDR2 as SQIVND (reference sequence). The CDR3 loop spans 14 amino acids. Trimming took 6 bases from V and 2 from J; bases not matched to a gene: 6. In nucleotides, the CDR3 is TGTGCCAGTAGGAGAGGACAGGTGAACTATGGCTACACCTTC. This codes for CASRRGQVNYGYTF. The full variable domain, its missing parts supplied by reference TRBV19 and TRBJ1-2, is DGGITQSPKYLFRKEGQNVTLSCEQNLNHDAMYWYRQDPGQGLRLIYYSQIVNDFQKGDIAEGYSVSREKKESFPLTVTSAQKNPTAFYLCASRRGQVNYGYTFGSGTRLTVV.

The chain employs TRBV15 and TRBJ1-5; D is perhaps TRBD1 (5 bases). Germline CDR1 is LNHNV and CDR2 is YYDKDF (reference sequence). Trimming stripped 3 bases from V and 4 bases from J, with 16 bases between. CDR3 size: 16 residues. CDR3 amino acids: CATSRGRDSYNQPQHF. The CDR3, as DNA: TGTGCCACCAGCAGGGGCAGGGATTCATATAATCAGCCCCAGCATTTT.

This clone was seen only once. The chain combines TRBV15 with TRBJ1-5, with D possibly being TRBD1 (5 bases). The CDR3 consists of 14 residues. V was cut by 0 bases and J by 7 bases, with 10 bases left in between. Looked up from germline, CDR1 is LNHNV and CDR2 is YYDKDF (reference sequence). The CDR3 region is CATSRDPGDQPQHF. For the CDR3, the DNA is TGTGCCACCAGCAGAGATCCGGGGGACCAGCCCCAGCATTTT.

The CDR3 spells CASSVDVGGWTGELFF. The DNA for the CDR3 is TGTGCCAGCAGCGTAGATGTGGGAGGTTGGACCGGGGAGCTGTTTTTT. The genes are TRBV9 and TRBJ2-2; TRBD2 is a possible D gene (6 bases). This CDR3 is 16 amino acids long. The V end lost 0 bases, the J end lost 5 bases, and 14 bases lay between the germline ends. Per germline, CDR1 SGDLS and CDR2 YYNGEE.

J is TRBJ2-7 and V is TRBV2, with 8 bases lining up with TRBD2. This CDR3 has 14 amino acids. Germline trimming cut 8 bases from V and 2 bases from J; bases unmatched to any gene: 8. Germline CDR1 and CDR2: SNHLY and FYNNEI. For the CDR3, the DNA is TGTGCCAGCGGGTCGGGGGGGTCGACCTACGAGCAGTACTTC. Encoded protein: CASGSGGSTYEQYF.

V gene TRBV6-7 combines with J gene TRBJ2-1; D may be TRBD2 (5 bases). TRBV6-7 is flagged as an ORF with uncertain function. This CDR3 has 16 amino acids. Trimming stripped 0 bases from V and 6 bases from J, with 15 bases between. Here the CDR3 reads CASSYSFPTSCNEQFF. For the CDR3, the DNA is TGTGCCAGCAGTTACTCCTTTCCAACTAGTTGCAATGAGCAGTTCTTC.

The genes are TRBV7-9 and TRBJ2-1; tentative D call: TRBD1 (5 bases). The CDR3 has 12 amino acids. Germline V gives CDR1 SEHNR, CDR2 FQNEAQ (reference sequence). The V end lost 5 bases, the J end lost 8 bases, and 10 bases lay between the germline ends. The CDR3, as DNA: TGTGCCAGCAGCGCAGGGCAGGATGAGCAGTTCTTC. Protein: CASSAGQDEQFF. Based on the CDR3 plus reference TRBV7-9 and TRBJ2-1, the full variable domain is DTGVSQNPRHKITKRGQNVTFRCDPISEHNRLYWYRQTLGQGPEFLTYFQNEAQLEKSRLLSDRFSAERPKGSFSTLEIQRTEQGDSAMYLCASSAGQDEQFFGPGTRLTVL.

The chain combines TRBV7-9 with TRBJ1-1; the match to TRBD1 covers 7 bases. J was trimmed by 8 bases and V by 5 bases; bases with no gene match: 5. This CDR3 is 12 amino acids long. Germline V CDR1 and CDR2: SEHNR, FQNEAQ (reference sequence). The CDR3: CASSVGTEEAFF. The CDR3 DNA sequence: TGTGCCAGCAGCGTGGGGACAGAGGAAGCTTTCTTT.

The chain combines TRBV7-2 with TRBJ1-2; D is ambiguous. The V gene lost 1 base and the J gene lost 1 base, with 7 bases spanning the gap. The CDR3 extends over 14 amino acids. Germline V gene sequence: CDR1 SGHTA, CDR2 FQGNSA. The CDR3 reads CASSLGTDNYGYTF. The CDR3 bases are TGTGCCAGCAGCTTAGGAACAGATAACTATGGCTACACCTTC. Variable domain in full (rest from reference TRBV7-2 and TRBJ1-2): GAGVSQSPSNKVTEKGKDVELRCDPISGHTALYWYRQSLGQGLEFLIYFQGNSAPDKSGLPSDRFSAERTGGSVSTLTIQRTQQEDSAVYLCASSLGTDNYGYTFGSGTRLTVV.

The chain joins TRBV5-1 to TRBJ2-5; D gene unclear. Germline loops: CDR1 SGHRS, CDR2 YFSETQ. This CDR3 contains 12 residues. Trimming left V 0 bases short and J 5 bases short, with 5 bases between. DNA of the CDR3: TGCGCCAGCAGCTTGGCTTCTGAGACCCAGTACTTC. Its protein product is CASSLASETQYF.

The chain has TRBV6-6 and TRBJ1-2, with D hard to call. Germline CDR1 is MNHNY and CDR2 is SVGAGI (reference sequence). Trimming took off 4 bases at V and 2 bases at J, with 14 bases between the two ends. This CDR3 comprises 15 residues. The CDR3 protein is CASSWRGGGNYGYTF. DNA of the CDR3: TGTGCCAGCAGTTGGCGAGGTGGAGGGAACTATGGCTACACCTTC.